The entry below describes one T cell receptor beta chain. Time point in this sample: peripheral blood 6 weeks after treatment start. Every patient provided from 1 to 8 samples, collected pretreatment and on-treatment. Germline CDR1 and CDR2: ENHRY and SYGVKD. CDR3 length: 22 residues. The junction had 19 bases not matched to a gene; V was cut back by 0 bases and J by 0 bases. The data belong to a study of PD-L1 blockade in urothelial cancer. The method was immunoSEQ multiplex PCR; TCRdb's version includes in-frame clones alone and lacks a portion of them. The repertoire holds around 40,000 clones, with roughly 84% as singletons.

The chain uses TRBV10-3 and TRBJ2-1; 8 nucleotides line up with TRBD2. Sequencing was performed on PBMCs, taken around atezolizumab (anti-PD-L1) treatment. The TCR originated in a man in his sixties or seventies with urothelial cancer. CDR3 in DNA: TGTGCCATCAGTGAGTCGGAAAGGTTGGGCGGGAGGTCCCCGAGCTCCTACAATGAGCAGTTCTTC. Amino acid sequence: CAISESERLGGRSPSSYNEQFF.